The 20 T cell receptor beta chains reported below all come from one sample, sequenced in a study of CXCR3-negative and CXCR3-positive naive CD8 T cells. The TRB cDNA libraries were prepared by 5' RACE with UMI labels. From the 5' RACE reads, TCRdb lists one entry per CDR3 protein and no DNA. Across 75,000 or so distinct CDR3 sequences, the top ten clones capture around 1.4% of the sample. The sequencing input was naive CXCR3- CD8+ T cells from blood. Subset noted: CD45RO-CCR7+CD27+CD95- naive CD8+ T cells lacking CXCR3 (TNR3-). The source of these receptors is a human donor in good health. Some clones in this sample may be carry-over from other donors' samples.

The rearrangement links TRBV28 to TRBJ2-3; TCRdb calls TRBD1, which cannot be checked without DNA. Germline V CDR1 and CDR2: MDHEN, SYDVKM. The CDR3 totals 16 residues. The CDR3 spells CASSLSTAPGTDTQYF.

The V call is TRBV10-3, the J call TRBJ2-7. CDR1 is ENHRY, CDR2 SYGVKD, per germline. The CDR3 length is 11 residues. This CDR3 is CATTESYEQYF.

V usage is TRBV5-1 and J usage is TRBJ2-3. Per the germline V gene, CDR1 is SGHRS and CDR2 is YFSETQ. This CDR3 contains 14 residues. CDR3 sequence: CASSPLLVTDTQYF.

J is TRBJ2-7 and V is TRBV12-3 or TRBV12-4. This CDR3 comprises 15 residues. The chain's CDR3 is CASSLDVSRSYEQYF.

The CDR3 spells CASSLVTGGTDEQFF. The gene calls are TRBV5-1 and TRBJ2-1; lacking DNA, the TRBD1 call made by TCRdb goes unchecked. The CDR3 is 15 residues long. Germline values: CDR1 SGHRS, CDR2 YFSETQ.

V gene TRBV7-9 combines with J gene TRBJ1-2. Per germline, CDR1 SEHNR and CDR2 FQNEAQ (reference sequence). CDR3 length: 14 residues. The CDR3 sequence: CASSSISGLEGYTF.

The chain couples TRBV29-1 to TRBJ2-2; TCRdb selects TRBD1, and the lack of DNA leaves this call unchecked. The CDR3 runs to 15 residues. CDR1 SQVTM and CDR2 ANQGSEA come from the germline V gene. The CDR3 is CSVEEWNGGTGELFF.

The chain has TRBV4-1 and TRBJ2-7. The germline gives CDR1 MGHRA, CDR2 YSYEKL. There are 16 residues in the CDR3. The CDR3 loop reads CASSQGTAGTSYEQYF.

V and J are TRBV20-1 and TRBJ1-1; TCRdb calls TRBD1, which cannot be checked without DNA. The CDR3 has 12 amino acids. The germline gives CDR1 DFQATT, CDR2 SNEGSKA (reference sequence). CDR3 residues: CSARQGGTEAFF.

The chain links TRBV7-6 to TRBJ2-3; TCRdb lists TRBD1, though no DNA is available to test this call. Germline V gene sequence: CDR1 SGHVS, CDR2 FNYEAQ. This CDR3 has 17 amino acids. The CDR3 loop is CASSTTAPTGGTDTQYF.

This CDR3 is CSARGGLTSTDTQYF. The rearrangement links TRBV20-1 to TRBJ2-3; TCRdb outputs TRBD2, but without DNA this stays unchecked. Germline CDR1 reads DFQATT; CDR2 reads SNEGSKA (reference sequence). The CDR3 extends over 15 amino acids.

The chain is built from TRBV29-1 and TRBJ2-1. Per the germline V gene, CDR1 is SQVTM and CDR2 is ANQGSEA. The CDR3 totals 11 residues. CDR3 region: CSVLVDNEQFF.

J is TRBJ2-3 and V is TRBV7-2. Per germline, CDR1 SGHTA and CDR2 FQGNSA. The CDR3 is 13 residues long. CDR3 region: CASSLDYSDTQYF.

V is TRBV7-9 and J is TRBJ2-7; TCRdb's D call, TRBD1, is unchecked because there is no DNA. Germline V gene lookup returns CDR1 SEHNR and CDR2 FQNEAQ (reference sequence). This CDR3 spans 14 amino acids. CDR3 in amino acids: CASSSPGQPYEQYF.

The chain carries TRBV7-9 and TRBJ1-5; TCRdb's D gene call, TRBD1, goes unchecked for lack of DNA. CDR3 length: 14 amino acids. Germline CDR1 is SEHNR and CDR2 is FQNEAQ (reference sequence). CDR3 sequence reads: CASSSDRSNQPQHF.

The chain recombines TRBV20-1 with TRBJ2-3; the TCRdb D gene call, TRBD2, has no DNA to confirm it. CDR1 and CDR2 from the germline V gene are DFQATT and SNEGSKA (reference sequence). This CDR3 has 15 amino acids. CDR3 sequence: CSARDPGLHTDTQYF.

The genes are TRBV4-1 and TRBJ2-5; TCRdb reports TRBD2, a call that lacks DNA to check it against. Germline V lookup: CDR1 MGHRA, CDR2 YSYEKL. The CDR3 has 16 residues. CDR3 in amino acids: CASSLQTSGDQETQYF.

V is TRBV29-1 and J is TRBJ2-7; TCRdb indicates TRBD2, and absent DNA this call remains unverified. CDR1 is SQVTM and CDR2 is ANQGSEA in the germline V gene. The CDR3 is 14 residues long. The CDR3 sequence is CSVEDWTGSYEQYF.

The rearrangement uses TRBV14 and TRBJ2-7; TCRdb calls TRBD1, which cannot be checked without DNA. Germline CDR1 SGHDN, CDR2 FVKESK. CDR3 length: 14 amino acids. CDR3 sequence: CASSKWTGGSEQYF. The whole variable domain, filled in from reference TRBV14 and TRBJ2-7, reads EAGVTQFPSHSVIEKGQTVTLRCDPISGHDNLYWYRRVMGKEIKFLLHFVKESKQDESGMPNNRFLAERTGGTYSTLKVQPAELEDSGVYFCASSKWTGGSEQYFGPGTRLTVT.

The chain couples TRBV14 to TRBJ2-1. CDR1 and CDR2 from the germline V gene are SGHDN and FVKESK. The CDR3 is 17 residues long. The CDR3 protein is CASSQGSSHSSYNEQFF.